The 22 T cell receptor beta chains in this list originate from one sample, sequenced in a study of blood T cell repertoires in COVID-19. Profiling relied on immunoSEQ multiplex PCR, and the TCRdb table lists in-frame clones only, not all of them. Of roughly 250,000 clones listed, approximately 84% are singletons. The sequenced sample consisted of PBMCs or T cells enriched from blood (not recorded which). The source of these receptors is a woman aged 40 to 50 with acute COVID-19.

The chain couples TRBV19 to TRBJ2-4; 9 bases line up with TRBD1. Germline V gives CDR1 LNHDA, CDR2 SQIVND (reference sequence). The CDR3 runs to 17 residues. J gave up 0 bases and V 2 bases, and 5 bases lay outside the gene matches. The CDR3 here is CASSIKPGQGAKNIQYF. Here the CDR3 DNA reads TGTGCCAGTAGTATAAAGCCGGGACAGGGAGCCAAAAACATTCAGTACTTC.

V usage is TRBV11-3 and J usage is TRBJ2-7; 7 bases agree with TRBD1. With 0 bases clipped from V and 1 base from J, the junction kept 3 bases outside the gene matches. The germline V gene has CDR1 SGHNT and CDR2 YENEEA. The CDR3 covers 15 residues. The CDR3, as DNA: TGTGCCAGCAGCTTAGATCCGGGACAGTCCTACGAGCAGTACTTC. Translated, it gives CASSLDPGQSYEQYF.

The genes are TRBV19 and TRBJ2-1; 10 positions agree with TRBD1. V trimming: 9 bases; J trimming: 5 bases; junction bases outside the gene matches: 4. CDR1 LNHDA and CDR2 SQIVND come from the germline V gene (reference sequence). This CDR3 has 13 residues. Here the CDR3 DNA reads TGTGCCAGCACCGGGACAGGGGACAATGAGCAGTTCTTC. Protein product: CASTGTGDNEQFF.

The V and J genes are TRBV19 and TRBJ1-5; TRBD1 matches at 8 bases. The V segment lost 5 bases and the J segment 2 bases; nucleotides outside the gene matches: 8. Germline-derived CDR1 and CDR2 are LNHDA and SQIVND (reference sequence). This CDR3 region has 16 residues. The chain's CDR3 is CASSPRTGKGNQPQHF. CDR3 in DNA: TGTGCCAGTAGTCCCCGGACAGGGAAGGGCAATCAGCCCCAGCATTTT.

The CDR3 DNA reads as TGTGCCAGCAGCTTCCGAGAGCGGGAGGTCACCGGGGAGCTGTTTTTT. Encoded protein: CASSFREREVTGELFF. The chain combines TRBV11-2 with TRBJ2-2; 9 positions agree with TRBD2. The CDR3 is 16 residues long. V shed 3 bases, J shed 4 bases, and the junction held 6 bases outside the gene matches. Germline CDR1 and CDR2: SGHAT and FQNNGV.

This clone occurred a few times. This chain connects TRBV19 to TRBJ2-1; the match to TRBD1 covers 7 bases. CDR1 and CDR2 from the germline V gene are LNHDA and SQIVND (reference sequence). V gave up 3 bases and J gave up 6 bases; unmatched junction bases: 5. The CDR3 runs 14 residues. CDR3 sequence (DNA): TGTGCCAGTAGTATCATGGGACAGACCAATGAGCAGTTCTTC. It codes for CASSIMGQTNEQFF.

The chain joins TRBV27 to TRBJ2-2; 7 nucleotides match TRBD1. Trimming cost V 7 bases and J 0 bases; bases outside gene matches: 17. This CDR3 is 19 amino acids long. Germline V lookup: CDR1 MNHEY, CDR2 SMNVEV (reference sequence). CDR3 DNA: TGTGCCAGCAAAAGGGAATACAGGGGTAATCCCTCGAACACCGGGGAGCTGTTTTTT. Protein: CASKREYRGNPSNTGELFF.

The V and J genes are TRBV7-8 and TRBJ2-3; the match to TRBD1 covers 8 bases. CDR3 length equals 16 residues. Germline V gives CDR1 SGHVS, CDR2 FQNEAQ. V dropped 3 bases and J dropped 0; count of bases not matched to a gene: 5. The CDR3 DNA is TGTGCCAGCAGCTTGGCGACAGGGGCTAGCACAGATACGCAGTATTTT. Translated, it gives CASSLATGASTDTQYF. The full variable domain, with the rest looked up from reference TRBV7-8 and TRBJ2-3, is GAGVSQSPRYKVAKRGQDVALRCDPISGHVSLFWYQQALGQGPEFLTYFQNEAQLDKSGLPSDRFFAERPEGSVSTLKIQRTQQEDSAVYLCASSLATGASTDTQYFGPGTRLTVL.

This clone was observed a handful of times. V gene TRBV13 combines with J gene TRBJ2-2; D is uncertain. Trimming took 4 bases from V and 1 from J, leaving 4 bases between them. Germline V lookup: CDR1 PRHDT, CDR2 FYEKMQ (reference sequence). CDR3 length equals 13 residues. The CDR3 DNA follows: TGTGCCAGCAGCTCCCTGAACACCGGGGAGCTGTTTTTT. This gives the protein CASSSLNTGELFF.

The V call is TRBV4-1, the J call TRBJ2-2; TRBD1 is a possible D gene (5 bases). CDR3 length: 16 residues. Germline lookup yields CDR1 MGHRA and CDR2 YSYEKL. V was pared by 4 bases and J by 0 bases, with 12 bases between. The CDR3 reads CASSLSETANTGELFF. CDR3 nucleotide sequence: TGCGCCAGCAGCCTGAGTGAGACAGCGAACACCGGGGAGCTGTTTTTT.

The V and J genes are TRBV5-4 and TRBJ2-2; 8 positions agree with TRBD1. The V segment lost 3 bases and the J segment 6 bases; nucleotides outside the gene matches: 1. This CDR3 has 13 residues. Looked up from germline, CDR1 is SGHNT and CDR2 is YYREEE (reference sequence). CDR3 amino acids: CASSSQGAGELFF. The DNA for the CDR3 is TGTGCCAGCAGCTCACAGGGGGCCGGGGAGCTGTTTTTT.

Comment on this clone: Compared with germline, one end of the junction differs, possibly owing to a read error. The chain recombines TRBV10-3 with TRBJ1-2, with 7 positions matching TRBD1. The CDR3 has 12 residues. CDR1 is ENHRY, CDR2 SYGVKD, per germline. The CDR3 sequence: CAVRGQSYGYTF. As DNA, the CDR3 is TGTGCCGTCAGGGGACAGAGTTATGGCTACACCTTC.

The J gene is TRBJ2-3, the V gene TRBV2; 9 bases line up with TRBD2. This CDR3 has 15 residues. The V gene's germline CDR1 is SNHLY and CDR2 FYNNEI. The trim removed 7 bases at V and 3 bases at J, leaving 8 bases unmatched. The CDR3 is CASKIAGGETDTQYF. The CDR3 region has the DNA TGTGCCAGCAAGATCGCGGGAGGGGAAACAGATACGCAGTATTTT. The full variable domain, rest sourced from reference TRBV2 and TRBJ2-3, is EPEVTQTPSHQVTQMGQEVILRCVPISNHLYFYWYRQILGQKVEFLVSFYNNEISEKSEIFDDQFSVERPDGSNFTLKIRSTKLEDSAMYFCASKIAGGETDTQYFGPGTRLTVL.

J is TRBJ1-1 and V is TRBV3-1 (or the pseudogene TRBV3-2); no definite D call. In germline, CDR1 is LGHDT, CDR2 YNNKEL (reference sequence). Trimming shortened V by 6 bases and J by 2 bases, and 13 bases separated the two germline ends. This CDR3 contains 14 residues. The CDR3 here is CASRPTETNTEAFF. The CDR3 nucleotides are TGTGCCAGCAGACCCACAGAGACAAACACTGAAGCTTTCTTT.

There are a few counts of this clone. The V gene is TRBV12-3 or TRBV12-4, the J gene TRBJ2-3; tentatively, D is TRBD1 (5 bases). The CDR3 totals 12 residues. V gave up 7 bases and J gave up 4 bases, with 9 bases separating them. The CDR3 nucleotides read TGTGCCAGCACCCAGGGCGCAGATACGCAGTATTTT. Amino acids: CASTQGADTQYF.

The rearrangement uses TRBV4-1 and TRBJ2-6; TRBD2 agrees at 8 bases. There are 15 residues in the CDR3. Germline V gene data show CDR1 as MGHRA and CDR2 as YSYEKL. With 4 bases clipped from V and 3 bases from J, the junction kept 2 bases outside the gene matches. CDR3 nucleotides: TGCGCCAGCAGCCCTACTAGCGGTGGGGCCAACGTCCTGACTTTC. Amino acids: CASSPTSGGANVLTF.

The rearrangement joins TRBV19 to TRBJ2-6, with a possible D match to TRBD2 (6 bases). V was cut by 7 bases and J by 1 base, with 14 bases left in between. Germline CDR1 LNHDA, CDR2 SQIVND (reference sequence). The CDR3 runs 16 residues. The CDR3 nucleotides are TGTGCCAGTACGGCGGGGTCAATTTCTGGGGCCAACGTCCTGACTTTC. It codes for CASTAGSISGANVLTF.

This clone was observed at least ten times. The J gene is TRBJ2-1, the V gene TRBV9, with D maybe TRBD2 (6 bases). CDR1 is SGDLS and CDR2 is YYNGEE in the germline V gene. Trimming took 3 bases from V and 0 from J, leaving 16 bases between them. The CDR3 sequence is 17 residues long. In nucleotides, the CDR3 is TGTGCCAGCAGCGACCGACTAGACCTCAGCTCCTACAATGAGCAGTTCTTC. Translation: CASSDRLDLSSYNEQFF.

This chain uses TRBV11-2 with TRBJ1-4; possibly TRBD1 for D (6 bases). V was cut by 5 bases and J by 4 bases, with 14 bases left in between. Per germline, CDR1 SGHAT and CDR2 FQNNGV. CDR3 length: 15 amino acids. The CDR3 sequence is CASSAIQGRNEKLFF. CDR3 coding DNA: TGTGCCAGCAGCGCAATACAGGGCCGTAATGAAAAACTGTTTTTT.

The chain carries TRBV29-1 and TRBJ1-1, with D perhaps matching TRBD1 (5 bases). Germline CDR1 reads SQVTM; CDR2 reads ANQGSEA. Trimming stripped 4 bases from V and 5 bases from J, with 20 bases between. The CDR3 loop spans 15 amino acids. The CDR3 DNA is TGCAGCGTTGGTCGGGGGATGAATTTCGGGACTGAAGCTTTCTTT. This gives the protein CSVGRGMNFGTEAFF.

The CDR3 loop reads CAWNRVSYEQYF. The CDR3 nucleotides are TGTGCCTGGAACAGGGTCTCCTACGAGCAGTACTTC. The chain carries TRBV30 and TRBJ2-7, with D possibly TRBD1 on 6 matching bases. Germline CDR1 reads GTSNPN; CDR2 reads SVGIG (reference sequence). The CDR3 is 12 amino acids. The V end was cut by 4 bases, the J end by 0 bases, with 7 bases between. Filled out from reference TRBV30 and TRBJ2-7, the complete variable domain reads SQTIHQWPATLVQPVGSPLSLECTVEGTSNPNLYWYRQAAGRGLQLLFYSVGIGQISSEVPQNLSASRPQDRQFILSSKKLLLSDSGFYLCAWNRVSYEQYFGPGTRLTVT.

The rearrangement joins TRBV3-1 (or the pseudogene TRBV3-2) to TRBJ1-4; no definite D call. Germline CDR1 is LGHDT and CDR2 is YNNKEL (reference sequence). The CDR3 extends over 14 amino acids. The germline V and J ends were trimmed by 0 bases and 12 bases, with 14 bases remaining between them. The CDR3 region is CASSQDQTGGQLFF. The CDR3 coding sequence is TGTGCCAGCAGCCAAGATCAAACGGGCGGGCAACTGTTTTTT.